Listed below are T cell receptor beta chains from one sample, sequenced in a study of OX40 agonist ivuxolimab in advanced cancers. Sequencing used immunoSEQ multiplex PCR; TCRdb keeps in-frame clones, though not all of them. This sample yields tens of thousands of clones, of which over 80% are seen a single time; roughly 20% belongs to the top ten. The starting material was CD4+ or CD8+ T cells sorted from blood, obtained in a trial of the OX40 agonist ivuxolimab. These TCRs come from an adult with an advanced solid tumor such as melanoma, head and neck, liver or kidney cancer. Both conserved end residues are part of each CDR3. D genes are given only for firm matches. Clone size is shown for a subset of rows, as once, few, many or a class of expanded clone.

cdr3_nt | cdr3_aa | d_call | j_call | v_call | clone_size
TGTGCCAGCAACGGCAGGGCTATCAATCAGCCCCAGCATTTT | CASNGRAINQPQHF | - | TRBJ1-5 | TRBV10-3 | -
TGTGCCAGCAGCGCGCATACTAGCGGGAGGGCCGTCGAGCAGTACTTC | CASSAHTSGRAVEQYF | TRBD2 | TRBJ2-7 | TRBV7-9 | -
TGCGCCAGCAGCCTCATGACTAGCGGTTACGAGCAGTACTTC | CASSLMTSGYEQYF | TRBD2 | TRBJ2-7 | TRBV4-1 | -
TGTGCCAGCAGCCCCACTCAGGGGGCCAACTATGGCTACACCTTC | CASSPTQGANYGYTF | TRBD1 | TRBJ1-2 | TRBV5-4 | -
TGTGCCAGCAGTGACTCGACAGGGGGCGCAGATACGCAGTATTTT | CASSDSTGGADTQYF | TRBD1 | TRBJ2-3 | TRBV6-4 | few
TGTGCCAGCAGCTTTGACAGGGGCCATGAGCAGTTCTTC | CASSFDRGHEQFF | TRBD1 | TRBJ2-1 | TRBV11-1 | -
TGTGCCAGCAGTTACTCGACGGAGGGAGGAGCTGAGCAGTTCTTC | CASSYSTEGGAEQFF | - | TRBJ2-1 | TRBV6-5 | -
TGTGCCAGCTCCCCCGGGACAGGGGCCATGAACACTGAAGCTTTCTTT | CASSPGTGAMNTEAFF | TRBD1 | TRBJ1-1 | TRBV18 | -
TGTGCCAGCAGTTCTCAGCGGGAGGGCCCTGAGACCCAGTACTTC | CASSSQREGPETQYF | TRBD2 | TRBJ2-5 | TRBV6-5 | -
TGTGCCAGCAGCCCCGTGGCGGGACCTGACAATGAGCAGTTCTTC | CASSPVAGPDNEQFF | - | TRBJ2-1 | TRBV6-6 | -
TGTGCCAGCAGAGCCGGGACAGGGACCTACGAGCAGTACTTC | CASRAGTGTYEQYF | TRBD1 | TRBJ2-7 | TRBV6-5 | -
TGTGCCAGCAGCTACGGAGGAGGGGACGTCCGTGAGCAGTACTTC | CASSYGGGDVREQYF | - | TRBJ2-7 | TRBV14 | -